This is a list of T cell receptor beta chains from one sample in a study of blood T cell repertoires in COVID-19. This table comes from immunoSEQ multiplex PCR, and its TCRdb copy is limited to in-frame clones, with some not included. Of over 200,000 clones in the sample, approximately 91% were seen once. The sequenced material came from peripheral blood. The receptors derive from a human donor in a cohort sampled during active COVID-19. CDR3s include the opening cysteine and the closing phenylalanine or tryptophan. Each record gives: J gene, V gene, D gene, CDR3 protein, CDR3 DNA. The D gene is left open where the match is weak.

j_call: TRBJ1-6
v_call: TRBV28
d_call: TRBD1
cdr3_aa: CASSPGGKIFISPLHF
cdr3_nt: TGTGCCAGCAGTCCAGGGGGCAAGATTTTTATATCACCCCTCCACTTT

j_call: TRBJ2-5
v_call: TRBV4-3
d_call: TRBD1
cdr3_aa: CASSQATGGQETQYF
cdr3_nt: TGCGCCAGCAGCCAAGCAACAGGGGGCCAAGAGACCCAGTACTTC

j_call: TRBJ1-2
v_call: TRBV18
d_call: TRBD1
cdr3_aa: CASSRDSLYGYTF
cdr3_nt: TGTGCCAGCTCGAGGGACAGCCTCTATGGCTACACCTTC

j_call: TRBJ2-7
v_call: TRBV5-4
d_call: TRBD1
cdr3_aa: CASSTGTGTYEQYF
cdr3_nt: TGTGCCAGCAGTACCGGGACAGGAACCTACGAGCAGTACTTC

j_call: TRBJ1-2
v_call: TRBV28
d_call: .
cdr3_aa: CASSLGGRDYGYTF
cdr3_nt: TGTGCCAGCAGTTTGGGGGGTCGGGACTATGGCTACACCTTC

j_call: TRBJ2-7
v_call: TRBV5-4
d_call: TRBD1
cdr3_aa: CASSMTGGGSYEQYF
cdr3_nt: TGTGCCAGCAGCATGACAGGGGGCGGATCCTACGAGCAGTACTTC

j_call: TRBJ1-5
v_call: TRBV6-6
d_call: TRBD1
cdr3_aa: CASSYTRGEGNQPQHF
cdr3_nt: TGTGCCAGCAGTTACACCAGGGGGGAGGGCAATCAGCCCCAGCATTTT

j_call: TRBJ2-1
v_call: TRBV30
d_call: .
cdr3_aa: CAWRTDSYNEQFF
cdr3_nt: TGTGCCTGGAGGACAGACTCCTACAATGAGCAGTTCTTC

j_call: TRBJ1-1
v_call: TRBV7-9
d_call: TRBD1
cdr3_aa: CASSLGVRPGGTEAFF
cdr3_nt: TGTGCCAGCAGCTTAGGGGTTCGGCCAGGGGGGACTGAAGCTTTCTTT

j_call: TRBJ1-2
v_call: TRBV28
d_call: .
cdr3_aa: CAITTQQGGYGYTF
cdr3_nt: TGTGCCATCACTACCCAGCAGGGAGGCTATGGCTACACCTTC

j_call: TRBJ2-7
v_call: TRBV7-2
d_call: .
cdr3_aa: CASSQIYEQYF
cdr3_nt: TGTGCCAGCAGCCAGATTTACGAGCAGTACTTC

j_call: TRBJ2-7
v_call: TRBV6-6
d_call: TRBD1
cdr3_aa: CASSHRGEEQYF
cdr3_nt: TGTGCCAGCAGTCACAGGGGAGAGGAGCAGTACTTC

j_call: TRBJ1-4
v_call: TRBV7-9
d_call: .
cdr3_aa: CASSLGMRGGEKLFF
cdr3_nt: TGTGCCAGCAGCTTAGGTATGAGGGGAGGAGAAAAACTGTTTTTT

j_call: TRBJ1-2
v_call: TRBV9
d_call: .
cdr3_aa: CASTIGAGFNYGYTF
cdr3_nt: TGTGCCAGCACCATTGGGGCTGGATTCAACTATGGCTACACCTTC

j_call: TRBJ2-1
v_call: TRBV6-5
d_call: TRBD2
cdr3_aa: CASSYGTGGNNEQFF
cdr3_nt: TGTGCCAGCAGTTACGGGACGGGGGGAAACAATGAGCAGTTCTTC

j_call: TRBJ2-5
v_call: TRBV15
d_call: .
cdr3_aa: CATSREYQRTQYF
cdr3_nt: TGTGCCACCAGCAGAGAGTACCAGCGGACCCAGTACTTC

j_call: TRBJ1-2
v_call: TRBV6-5
d_call: .
cdr3_aa: CASSYTGYYGYTF
cdr3_nt: TGTGCCAGCAGTTACACAGGGTACTATGGCTACACCTTC

j_call: TRBJ2-7
v_call: TRBV2
d_call: .
cdr3_aa: CASRDTPLWEQYF
cdr3_nt: TGTGCCAGCAGAGACACCCCCCTGTGGGAGCAGTACTTC

j_call: TRBJ2-3
v_call: TRBV6-5
d_call: .
cdr3_aa: CASSYSGSATDTQYF
cdr3_nt: TGTGCCAGCAGTTACTCCGGGAGCGCCACAGATACGCAGTATTTT

j_call: TRBJ2-1
v_call: TRBV6-5
d_call: TRBD2
cdr3_aa: CASIVEAGRANEQFF
cdr3_nt: TGTGCCAGCATCGTGGAGGCAGGGAGGGCCAATGAGCAGTTCTTC

j_call: TRBJ2-7
v_call: TRBV7-2
d_call: .
cdr3_aa: CASSLNYEGRSYEQYF
cdr3_nt: TGTGCCAGCAGCTTAAACTACGAGGGGAGGTCCTACGAGCAGTACTTC

j_call: TRBJ1-1
v_call: TRBV30
d_call: TRBD1
cdr3_aa: CAWSEDRATEAFF
cdr3_nt: TGTGCCTGGAGCGAAGACAGGGCCACTGAAGCTTTCTTT